This T cell receptor (beta chain) emerged from a study of T cell changes during pregnancy in multiple sclerosis (dated by TCRdb to 2018 to 2020). The study in broad terms: The study looked at changes in the T cell repertoire across pregnancy in women with multiple sclerosis.

As regards this clone: The antigen this receptor binds is unknown. Per-base qualities were not stored, and no clone one base away is much larger.

The library relied on the immunoSEQ multiplex PCR assay. TCRdb mirrors the immuneACCESS table, restricted to in-frame sequences. Some clones are absent from its copies; in checked studies, under half trace to an unresolved V gene, and the reason for the others is unknown. In this sample the table shows roughly 49,000 clones, about 93% of which occur a single time. The ten largest clones add up to roughly 3.9% of the sample. The CDR3, from cysteine to phenylalanine, totals 14 residues. Kept here is only the CDR3 DNA, which spans 42 bases and is read in frame from base 1. CDR1 SGHTA and CDR2 FQGTGA were looked up in the germline V gene. V is clipped by 5 bases and J by 7 bases, and the sequence between their germline boundaries is 14 bases long.

The sample in question was CD8+ T cells from peripheral blood mononuclear cells, obtained after pregnancy. The sequence links TRBV7-3 to TRBJ2-2; TRBD2 could be the D gene, as 5 bases match. This sequence was found in a female donor with multiple sclerosis, enrolled in a pregnancy study. DNA sequence: TGTGCCAGCAGCCCCGGCTTCGCGGGCGGGGAGCTGTTTTTT. This gives the protein CASSPGFAGGELFF. The full variable domain, with segments outside the CDR3 supplied by the reference TRBV7-3 and TRBJ2-2 proteins, appears as GAGVSQTPSNKVTEKGKYVELRCDPISGHTALYWYRQSLGQGPEFLIYFQGTGAADDSGLPNDRFFAVRPEGSVSTLKIQRTERGDSAVYLCASSPGFAGGELFFGEGSRLTVL.